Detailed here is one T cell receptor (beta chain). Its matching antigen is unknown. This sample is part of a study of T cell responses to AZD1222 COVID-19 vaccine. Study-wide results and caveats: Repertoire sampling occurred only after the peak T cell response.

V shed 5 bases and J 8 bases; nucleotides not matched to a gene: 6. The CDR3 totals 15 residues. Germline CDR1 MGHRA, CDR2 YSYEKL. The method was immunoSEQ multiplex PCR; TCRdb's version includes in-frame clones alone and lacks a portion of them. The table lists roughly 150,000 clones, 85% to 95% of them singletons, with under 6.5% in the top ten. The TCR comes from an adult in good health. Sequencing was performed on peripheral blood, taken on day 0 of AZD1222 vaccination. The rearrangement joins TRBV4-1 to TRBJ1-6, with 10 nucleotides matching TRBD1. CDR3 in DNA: TGCGCCAGCAGCTTCCGGGACAGGGGAGATTCACCCCTCCACTTT. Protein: CASSFRDRGDSPLHF.